Presented here are 29 T cell receptor beta chains from one specimen sequenced in a study of response to subunit inactivated influenza vaccine. Each CDR3 protein is one row after TCRdb ran MiXCR on the RT-PCR reads. Counted here are approximately 500,000 distinct CDR3 sequences, 10% to 15% occurring once; the ten biggest clones make up roughly 14%. Sequenced material: PBMCs from blood, taken roughly 46 days after vaccination. These receptors were obtained from a man over 45 who received an inactivated influenza vaccine.

As regards this clonotype: Possible read error: a much larger clone is one base away. The V call is TRBV20-1, the J call TRBJ2-3; D is uncertain. This CDR3 is 15 amino acids long. Germline CDR1 reads DFQATT; CDR2 reads SNEGSKA (reference sequence). Trimming pared 2 bases from V and 0 bases from J, leaving 12 bases between. For the CDR3, the DNA is TGCAGTGCTAGATCCGGCGCGGCTAGCACAGATACGCAGTATTTT. It codes for CSARSGAASTDTQYF.

The chain combines TRBV2 with TRBJ1-5; 7 nucleotides line up with TRBD1. CDR1 SNHLY and CDR2 FYNNEI come from the germline V gene. The CDR3 covers 14 residues. V gave up 4 bases and J gave up 5 bases; unmatched junction bases: 5. This CDR3 is CASSGRDSYQPQHF. CDR3 sequence (DNA): TGTGCCAGCAGTGGTAGGGACAGTTATCAGCCCCAGCATTTT. Based on the CDR3 plus reference TRBV2 and TRBJ1-5, the full variable domain is EPEVTQTPSHQVTQMGQEVILRCVPISNHLYFYWYRQILGQKVEFLVSFYNNEISEKSEIFDDQFSVERPDGSNFTLKIRSTKLEDSAMYFCASSGRDSYQPQHFGDGTRLSIL.

The CDR3 loop is CSASLPGYGYTF. The CDR3 DNA reads TGCAGTGCTAGTCTACCGGGCTATGGCTACACCTTC. The rearrangement links TRBV20-1 to TRBJ1-2, with no clear D. V was cut by 3 bases and J by 4 bases, with 9 bases left in between. From germline, CDR1 is DFQATT and CDR2 SNEGSKA (reference sequence). The CDR3 has 12 amino acids.

CDR3 region: CSASPSSGNEQFF. CDR3 DNA sequence: TGCAGTGCTAGCCCCTCGAGCGGAAATGAGCAGTTCTTC. The chain has TRBV20-1 and TRBJ2-1, with D possibly matching TRBD2 (5 bases). The V end was cut by 3 bases, the J end by 7 bases, with 13 bases between. In germline, CDR1 is DFQATT, CDR2 SNEGSKA (reference sequence). The CDR3 consists of 13 residues.

The CDR3 nucleotides are TGTGCCAGCAACCGAGGACTAGCTGGGGCCAACGTCCTGACTTTC. Residues: CASNRGLAGANVLTF. The chain joins TRBV12-3 or TRBV12-4 to TRBJ2-6, with TRBD2 matching over 7 bases. The CDR3 runs 15 residues. Trimming removed 7 bases from V and 2 bases from J; junction bases left unmatched: 5.

The chain couples TRBV18 to TRBJ2-2, with D maybe TRBD2 (5 bases). From germline, CDR1 is KGHSH and CDR2 LQKENI. Trimming shortened V by 2 bases and J by 5 bases, and 9 bases separated the two germline ends. This CDR3 contains 14 residues. The CDR3 spells CASSPMGGTGELFF. CDR3 DNA sequence: TGTGCCAGCTCACCAATGGGCGGGACCGGGGAGCTGTTTTTT.

This clonotype occurred a few times. This chain uses TRBV7-8 with TRBJ2-7; D is unclear. The CDR3 sequence is 17 residues long. The V gene lost 0 bases and the J gene lost 2 bases, with 17 bases spanning the gap. Germline V gene data show CDR1 as SGHVS and CDR2 as FQNEAQ. The CDR3 is CASSLALVGKETYEQYF. The CDR3 coding sequence is TGTGCCAGCAGCTTAGCGCTGGTGGGGAAAGAGACCTACGAGCAGTACTTC.

This clonotype was seen at least ten times. This chain connects TRBV12-3 or TRBV12-4 to TRBJ2-3, with D unclear. The CDR3 extends over 12 amino acids. Trimming cost V 6 bases and J 8 bases, with 12 bases left between them. The CDR3 DNA follows: TGTGCCAGCAGCCCTTCGACTCGTACGCAGTATTTT. It is translated as CASSPSTRTQYF.

This clonotype turned up a few times. The chain employs TRBV20-1 and TRBJ1-1; 11 bases align to TRBD1. CDR1 is DFQATT and CDR2 is SNEGSKA in the germline V gene (reference sequence). The CDR3 spans 15 residues. After removal of 3 bases from V and 3 bases from J, the junction contained 6 bases not matched to a gene. The CDR3: CSARDRGRVYTEAFF. CDR3 DNA: TGCAGTGCTAGGGACAGGGGGCGAGTGTACACTGAAGCTTTCTTT.

CDR3 amino acids: CAIKNSLNTEAFF. The CDR3, as DNA: TGTGCCATCAAGAACAGCTTGAACACTGAAGCTTTCTTT. This sequence joins TRBV10-3 and TRBJ1-1; D not certain. Looked up from germline, CDR1 is ENHRY and CDR2 is SYGVKD. The V gene lost 7 bases and the J gene lost 0 bases, with 9 bases spanning the gap. This CDR3 comprises 13 residues.

The chain recombines TRBV12-3 or TRBV12-4 with TRBJ2-1; TRBD1 is a possible D gene (6 bases). V lost 3 bases and J lost 8, with 26 bases in between. The CDR3 covers 18 residues. CDR3 region: CASSFSSDSRGLFHEQFF. In nucleotides, the CDR3 is TGTGCCAGCAGTTTCAGTTCGGACAGCAGGGGTTTATTTCATGAGCAGTTCTTC.

This clonotype has only a few counts. CDR3 DNA: TGCAGCGTTGTCGACTGGTATGCATCGTCCTACAATGAGCAGTTCTTC. It encodes CSVVDWYASSYNEQFF. This chain links TRBV29-1 with TRBJ2-1, with no clear D. This CDR3 has 16 amino acids. V was trimmed by 4 bases and J by 1 base, leaving 17 bases between them. The germline V gene encodes CDR1 SQVTM and CDR2 ANQGSEA.

This clonotype was found a few times. This chain uses TRBV12-3 or TRBV12-4 with TRBJ2-3; 10 bases fit TRBD2. The CDR3 covers 18 residues. V dropped 3 bases and J dropped 0; count of bases not matched to a gene: 9. The CDR3 sequence: CASSFPPSGGSSTDTQYF. For the CDR3, the DNA is TGTGCCAGCAGTTTCCCTCCTAGCGGGGGCTCTAGCACAGATACGCAGTATTTT.

This clonotype was counted between two and nine times. The chain links TRBV27 to TRBJ1-1; 8 positions match TRBD1. V gave up 3 bases and J gave up 3 bases; unmatched junction bases: 12. CDR1 and CDR2 from the germline V gene are MNHEY and SMNVEV (reference sequence). This CDR3 region has 17 residues. CDR3 bases: TGTGCCAGCAGTTTTCGGGGCAGGGGGCTTCTGGACACTGAAGCTTTCTTT. Protein: CASSFRGRGLLDTEAFF.

This clonotype has just one count. CDR3 protein: CASSLAPRGNTGELFF. CDR3 bases: TGTGCCAGCAGCTTAGCGCCCAGGGGGAACACCGGGGAGCTGTTTTTT. V usage is TRBV7-2 and J usage is TRBJ2-2, with a weak D call TRBD1 (6 bases). V lost 0 bases and J lost 1, with 9 bases in between. The CDR3 loop spans 16 amino acids. Germline CDR1 and CDR2: SGHTA and FQGNSA.

This clonotype showed up just a few times. The chain has TRBV29-1 and TRBJ2-1, with TRBD2 as a possible D gene (6 bases). CDR1 is SQVTM, CDR2 ANQGSEA, per germline. V was cut by 5 bases and J by 3 bases, with 11 bases left in between. The CDR3 runs to 13 residues. CDR3 nucleotide sequence: TGCAGCGTTTTGGACGGGAGCTACAATGAGCAGTTCTTC. Translation: CSVLDGSYNEQFF.

This clonotype was seen only a few times. The rearrangement joins TRBV3-1 to TRBJ1-1, with D tentatively TRBD1 (6 bases). The germline V gene has CDR1 LGHDT and CDR2 YNNKEL (reference sequence). CDR3 length: 15 residues. Trimming took off 2 bases at V and 0 bases at J, with 10 bases between the two ends. The DNA of the CDR3 is TGTGCCAGCAGCCAACAGGGACACTTGAACACTGAAGCTTTCTTT. This translates into CASSQQGHLNTEAFF.

This clonotype occurred a few times. The rearrangement links TRBV5-1 to TRBJ2-5, with a possible D match to TRBD1 (5 bases). The germline V and J ends were trimmed by 4 bases and 3 bases, with 13 bases remaining between them. In germline, CDR1 is SGHRS, CDR2 YFSETQ. The CDR3 runs 14 residues. For the CDR3, the DNA is TGCGCCAGCAGCACCAGACAGAGTAAAGAGACCCAGTACTTC. This translates into CASSTRQSKETQYF.

In this sample, this clonotype turned up many times. V usage is TRBV29-1 and J usage is TRBJ2-7; no clear D gene. Trimming stripped 4 bases from V and 3 bases from J, with 13 bases between. The CDR3 is 13 residues long. The germline V gene encodes CDR1 SQVTM and CDR2 ANQGSEA. Written as DNA, the CDR3 is TGCAGCGTTGTGGCAGAACCTTTCTACGAGCAGTACTTC. Protein sequence: CSVVAEPFYEQYF.

As to this clonotype: A much larger clone lies one base from this, so it may be a read error. This rearrangement joins TRBV6-1 to TRBJ2-1; D unresolved. Germline V CDR1 and CDR2: MNHNS, SASEGT. CDR3 length: 15 residues. Written as DNA, the CDR3 is TGTGACAGCAGTGACGACGTGAGCTCCTACAATGAGCAGTTCTTC. Residues: CDSSDDVSSYNEQFF.

This clonotype turned up a few times. The chain carries TRBV27 and TRBJ2-6, with TRBD1 matching over 8 bases. J gave up 0 bases and V 6 bases, and 10 bases lay outside the gene matches. CDR1 MNHEY and CDR2 SMNVEV come from the germline V gene (reference sequence). The CDR3 contains 18 residues. The DNA for the CDR3 is TGTGCCAGCAGCTATGTGGGACAGGACCCCTCTGGGGCCAACGTCCTGACTTTC. Its protein product is CASSYVGQDPSGANVLTF.

This clonotype was detected a few times. V gene TRBV18 combines with J gene TRBJ2-1, with 7 bases fitting TRBD1. There are 12 residues in the CDR3. Trimming removed 3 bases from V and 9 bases from J; junction bases left unmatched: 2. Germline CDR1 KGHSH, CDR2 LQKENI. The CDR3 loop is CASSPRQGEQFF. CDR3 sequence (DNA): TGTGCCAGCTCACCCCGACAGGGTGAGCAGTTCTTC.

This clonotype showed up just a few times. This chain uses TRBV11-1 with TRBJ2-1; TRBD2 matches at 7 bases. Germline values: CDR1 SGHAT, CDR2 FQDESV (reference sequence). V shed 3 bases and J 6 bases; nucleotides not matched to a gene: 11. This CDR3 is 16 amino acids long. DNA of the CDR3: TGTGCCAGCAGCTTCCTTCGCGGGAGCGGGTTCAATGAGCAGTTCTTC. Amino acid sequence: CASSFLRGSGFNEQFF.

This clonotype was recorded a few times. The chain couples TRBV3-1 to TRBJ2-1; TRBD1 agrees at 10 bases. The CDR3 is 15 amino acids. Trimming cost V 3 bases and J 9 bases; bases outside gene matches: 8. From germline, CDR1 is LGHDT and CDR2 YNNKEL (reference sequence). CDR3 protein: CASSQSRDRGLEQFF. The CDR3 bases are TGTGCCAGCAGCCAGTCCCGGGACAGGGGTCTTGAGCAGTTCTTC.

The chain links TRBV9 to TRBJ2-1, with TRBD2 matching 12 bases. V lost 4 bases and J lost 4; bases outside the gene matches: 6. The CDR3 contains 16 residues. Germline V lookup: CDR1 SGDLS, CDR2 YYNGEE. The CDR3 DNA follows: TGTGCCAGCAGCACTCTAGCGGGAGGGAATTACAATGAGCAGTTCTTC. This encodes CASSTLAGGNYNEQFF.

The V gene is TRBV10-3, the J gene TRBJ2-7, with D perhaps matching TRBD2 (6 bases). The V gene's germline CDR1 is ENHRY and CDR2 SYGVKD. V was pared by 7 bases and J by 6 bases, with 19 bases between. The CDR3 is 14 residues long. CDR3 nucleotides: TGTGCCATCAAAGGAGGGACTCATGGGCTCGAGCAGTACTTC. Its translation: CAIKGGTHGLEQYF.

This clonotype has more than one count but fewer than ten. The rearrangement joins TRBV10-3 to TRBJ2-7; D ambiguous. The V gene lost 10 bases and the J gene lost 1 base, with 14 bases spanning the gap. The CDR3 contains 13 residues. CDR1 is ENHRY and CDR2 is SYGVKD in the germline V gene. The CDR3 DNA sequence: TGTGCCACCAACCGGCCACAGTCCTACGAGCAGTACTTC. It translates to CATNRPQSYEQYF.

The sample holds a few counts of this clonotype. The rearrangement links TRBV20-1 to TRBJ1-2; D possibly corresponds to TRBD1 (6 bases). Looked up from germline, CDR1 is DFQATT and CDR2 is SNEGSKA (reference sequence). V was pared by 6 bases and J by 7 bases, with 15 bases between. The CDR3 contains 12 residues. CDR3 region: CSARRGGAGYTF. In DNA form, the CDR3 reads TGCAGTGCGCGCAGGGGTGGTGCTGGCTACACCTTC.

The chain couples TRBV7-9 to TRBJ1-6; no firm D call. This CDR3 has 13 residues. Germline V CDR1 and CDR2: SEHNR, FQNEAQ (reference sequence). V dropped 2 bases and J dropped 6 bases, with 5 bases sitting between them. The CDR3 DNA reads TGTGCCAGCAGCTTACAGCTTAATTCACCCCTCCACTTT. Its protein is CASSLQLNSPLHF.